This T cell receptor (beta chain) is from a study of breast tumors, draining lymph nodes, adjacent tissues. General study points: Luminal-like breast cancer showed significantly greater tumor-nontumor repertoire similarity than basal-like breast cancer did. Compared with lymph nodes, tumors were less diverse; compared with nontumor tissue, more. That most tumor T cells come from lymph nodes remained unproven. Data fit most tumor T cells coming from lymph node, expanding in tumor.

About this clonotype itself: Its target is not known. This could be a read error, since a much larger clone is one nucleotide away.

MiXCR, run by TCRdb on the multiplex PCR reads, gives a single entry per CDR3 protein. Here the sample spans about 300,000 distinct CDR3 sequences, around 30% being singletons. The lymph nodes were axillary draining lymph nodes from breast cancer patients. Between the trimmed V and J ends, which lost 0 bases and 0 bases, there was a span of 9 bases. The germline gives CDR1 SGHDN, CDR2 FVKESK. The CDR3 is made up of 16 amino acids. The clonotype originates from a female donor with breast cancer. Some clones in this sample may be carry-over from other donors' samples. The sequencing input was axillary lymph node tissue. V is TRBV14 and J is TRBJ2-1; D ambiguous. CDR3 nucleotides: TGTGCCAGCAGCCAAGATCCCGGTTTCTCCTACAATGAGCAGTTCTTC. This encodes CASSQDPGFSYNEQFF.